The clone carrying this T cell receptor beta chain occurred a few times. TCRdb fed the RT-PCR reads into MiXCR, producing one record per CDR3 protein. The sample lists around 570,000 distinct CDR3 sequences; about 11% were seen once. The sample originates from a study of response to subunit inactivated influenza vaccine. The CDR3 runs 14 residues. The germline CDR1 and CDR2 sequences are MDHEN and SYDVKM. The V end was cut by 10 bases, the J end by 4 bases, with 16 bases between. This sample was shared with a second study, whose subject was T cells expressing NK-cell markers. That work contributes: Making the TCR beta cDNA relied on 5'RACE template switching with UMIs. Among the experiments, several used an anti-gamma-delta TCR antibody to restrict sorting to alpha-beta TCR T cells. Dominant NKG2C+ clonotypes made up roughly 1.0-7.0% of CD8+ T cells in several donors.

This sequence originates from a man aged 45-60 years who received an inactivated influenza vaccine. The V call is TRBV28, the J call TRBJ1-4; D not certain. The specimen comprised PBMCs from blood, sampled on the day of vaccination. Written as DNA, the CDR3 is TGTGCCACGGCCGGGGTGACCTTTAATGAAAAACTGTTTTTT. This codes for CATAGVTFNEKLFF.